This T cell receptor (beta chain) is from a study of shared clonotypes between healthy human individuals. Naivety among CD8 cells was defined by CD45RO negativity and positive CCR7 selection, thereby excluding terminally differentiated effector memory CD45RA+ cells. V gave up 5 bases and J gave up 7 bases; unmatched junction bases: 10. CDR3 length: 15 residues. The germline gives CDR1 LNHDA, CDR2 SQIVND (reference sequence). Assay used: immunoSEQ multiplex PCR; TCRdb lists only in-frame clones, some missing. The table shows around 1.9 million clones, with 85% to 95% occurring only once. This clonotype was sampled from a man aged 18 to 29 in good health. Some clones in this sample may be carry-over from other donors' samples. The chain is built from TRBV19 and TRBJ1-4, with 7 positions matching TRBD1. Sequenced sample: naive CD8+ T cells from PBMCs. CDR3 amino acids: CASSSLTGTSEKLFF. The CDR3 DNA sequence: TGTGCCAGTAGTTCATTGACAGGGACGTCTGAAAAACTGTTTTTT.